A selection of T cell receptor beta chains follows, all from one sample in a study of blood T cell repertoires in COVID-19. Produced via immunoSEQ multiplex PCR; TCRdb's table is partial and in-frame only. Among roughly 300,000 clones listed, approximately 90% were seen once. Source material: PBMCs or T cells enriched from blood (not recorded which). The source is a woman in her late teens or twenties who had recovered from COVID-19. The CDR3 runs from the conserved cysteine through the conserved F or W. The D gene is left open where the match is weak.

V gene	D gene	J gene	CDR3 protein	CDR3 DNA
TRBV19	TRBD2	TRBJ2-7	CASSMGTSGRPSYEQYF	TGTGCCAGTAGTATGGGGACTAGCGGGAGGCCTTCCTACGAGCAGTACTTC
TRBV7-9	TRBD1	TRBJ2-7	CASSFSLTGATYEQYF	TGTGCCAGCAGCTTTTCGCTGACAGGGGCCACCTACGAGCAGTACTTC
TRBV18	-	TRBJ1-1	CASSPFLTPNTEAFF	TGTGCCAGCTCACCATTCCTGACACCGAACACTGAAGCTTTCTTT
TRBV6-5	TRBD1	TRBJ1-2	CASISTGSLYGYTF	TGTGCCAGCATCTCGACAGGGTCCCTCTATGGCTACACCTTC
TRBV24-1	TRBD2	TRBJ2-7	CATSDFGLAGRFCEQYF	TGTGCCACCAGTGATTTTGGACTAGCGGGGAGGTTCTGCGAGCAGTACTTC
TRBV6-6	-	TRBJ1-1	CASSYATGNTEAFF	TGTGCCAGCAGTTACGCGACGGGGAACACTGAAGCTTTCTTT
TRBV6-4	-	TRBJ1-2	CASSDSIDRLQVPWGYTF	TGTGCCAGCAGTGACTCCATCGACAGGTTACAGGTACCATGGGGCTACACCTTC
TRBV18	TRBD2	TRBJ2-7	CASSLTSRGEQYF	TGTGCCAGCTCGTTGACTAGCCGCGGAGAGCAGTACTTC
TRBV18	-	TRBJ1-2	CASSPPDRNYGYTF	TGTGCCAGCTCACCACCCGACAGGAACTATGGCTACACCTTC
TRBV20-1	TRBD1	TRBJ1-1	CSASADGTGDTEAFF	TGCAGTGCTAGTGCCGACGGGACAGGGGACACTGAAGCTTTCTTT